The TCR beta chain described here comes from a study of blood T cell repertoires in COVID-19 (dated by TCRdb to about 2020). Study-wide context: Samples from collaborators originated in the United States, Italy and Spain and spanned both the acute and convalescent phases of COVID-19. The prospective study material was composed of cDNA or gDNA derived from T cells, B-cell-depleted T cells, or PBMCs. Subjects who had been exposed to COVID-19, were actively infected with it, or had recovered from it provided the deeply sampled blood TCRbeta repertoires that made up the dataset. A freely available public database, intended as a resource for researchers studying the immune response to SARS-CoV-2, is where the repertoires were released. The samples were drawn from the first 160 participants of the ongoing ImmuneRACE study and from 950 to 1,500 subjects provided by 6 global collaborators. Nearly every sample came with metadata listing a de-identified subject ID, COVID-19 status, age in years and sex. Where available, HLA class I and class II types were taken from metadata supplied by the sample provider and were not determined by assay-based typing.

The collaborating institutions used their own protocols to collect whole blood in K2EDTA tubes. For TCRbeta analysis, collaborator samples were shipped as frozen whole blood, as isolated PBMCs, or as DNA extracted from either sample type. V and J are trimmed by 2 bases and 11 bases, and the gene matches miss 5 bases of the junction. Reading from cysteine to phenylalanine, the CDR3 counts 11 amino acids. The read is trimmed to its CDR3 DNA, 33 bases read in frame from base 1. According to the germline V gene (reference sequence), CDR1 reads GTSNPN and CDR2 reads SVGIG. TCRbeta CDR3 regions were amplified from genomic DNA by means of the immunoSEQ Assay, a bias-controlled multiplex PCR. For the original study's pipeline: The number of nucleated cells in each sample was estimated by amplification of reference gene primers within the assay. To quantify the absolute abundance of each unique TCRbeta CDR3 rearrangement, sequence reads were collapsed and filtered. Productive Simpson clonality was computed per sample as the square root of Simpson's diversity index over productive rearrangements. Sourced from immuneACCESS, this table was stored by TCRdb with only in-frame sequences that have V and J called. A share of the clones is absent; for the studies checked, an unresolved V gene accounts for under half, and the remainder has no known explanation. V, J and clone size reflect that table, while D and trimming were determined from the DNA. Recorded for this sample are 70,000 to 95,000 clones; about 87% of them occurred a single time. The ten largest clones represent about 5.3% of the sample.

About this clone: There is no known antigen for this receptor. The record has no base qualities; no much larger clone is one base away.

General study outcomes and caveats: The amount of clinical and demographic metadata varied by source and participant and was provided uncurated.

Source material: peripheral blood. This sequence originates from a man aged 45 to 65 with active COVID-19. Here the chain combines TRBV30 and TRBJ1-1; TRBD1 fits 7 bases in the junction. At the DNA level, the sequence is TGTGCCTGGAGTCGGGGGACAGCGGCTTTCTTT. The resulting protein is CAWSRGTAAFF.